This T cell receptor (beta chain) was identified during a study of identical twins. The germline V gene has CDR1 SGHAT and CDR2 FQNNGV. The CDR3 runs to 13 residues. The trim removed 1 base at V and 14 bases at J, leaving 5 bases unmatched. Template switching, a step in the protocol, added a universal primer site, and cDNA carried unique molecular identifiers. TCRdb passed the 5' RACE reads through MiXCR, listing each CDR3 protein once. The sample consists of 1,800,000 or so distinct CDR3 sequences, about 30% of them appearing once. The sequence derives from a newborn girl in good health. The sequenced sample consisted of cord blood. The chain recombines TRBV11-2 with TRBJ1-6; 7 bases agree with TRBD1. CDR3 bases: TGTGCCAGCAGCTTAGGAAGGGACAGAACCCTCCACTTT. This gives the protein CASSLGRDRTLHF.